Each of the 20 T cell receptor beta chains below was sequenced from the same sample in a study of T cell clonality in common variable immunodeficiency (dated by TCRdb to the mid-2010s). The method behind the library was the immunoSEQ multiplex PCR assay. Here the immuneACCESS table is served through TCRdb, limited to in-frame sequences with V and J called. Missing clones are a known gap in these copies; in checked studies unresolved V genes cover under half, and the rest lacks a known reason. The table notes under 50,000 clones here, none of them singletons. Roughly 6.2% of the sample lies in the top ten. Sequenced input: peripheral blood mononuclear cells. All receptors come from a person aged 18 to 75 in good health.

To note about this clone: The read falls 3 residues short of the CDR3 end, and the missing part is taken from the germline J gene. J is TRBJ1-1 and V is TRBV30; a possible D gene is TRBD1 (5 bases). This CDR3 is 14 amino acids long. Germline CDR1 and CDR2: GTSNPN and SVGIG (reference sequence). This CDR3 is CAWGQGSYQETAFF. The covered CDR3 bases are TGTGCCTGGGGGCAGGGTAGTTACCAAGAGACC.

This clone has a count of ten or more. The read falls 3 residues short of the CDR3 end, and the missing part is taken from the germline J gene. The V and J genes are TRBV7-9 and TRBJ2-5; D possibly corresponds to TRBD1 (6 bases). Deletions cut 5 bases from V and 1 base from J, with 14 bases between. The germline V gene has CDR1 SEHNR and CDR2 FQNEAQ (reference sequence). The length of the CDR3 is 15 residues. The CDR3: CASSPFPTGQETQYF. The sequenced CDR3 bases are TGTGCCAGCAGCCCATTTCCGACAGGCCAAGAGACC.

This clone was recorded many times. The read stops 3 residues short of the end of the CDR3; the missing end is completed from the germline J gene. The chain has TRBV20-1 and TRBJ2-3; TRBD2 aligns across 8 bases. V dropped 5 bases and J dropped 2; count of bases not matched to a gene: 6. CDR1 DFQATT and CDR2 SNEGSKA come from the germline V gene (reference sequence). The CDR3 is made up of 14 amino acids. Incomplete CDR3 DNA: TGCAGTGCTTTACGGGGGGGGACCACAGATACG. It codes for CSALRGGTTDT. The entire CDR3 sequence reads CSALRGGTTDTQYF.

This clone was observed a few times. The read stops 3 residues short of the end of the CDR3; the missing end is completed from the germline J gene. The chain recombines TRBV5-1 with TRBJ2-7; 8 bases align to TRBD1. The CDR3 covers 16 residues. Looked up from germline, CDR1 is SGHRS and CDR2 is YFSETQ. J gave up 2 bases and V 2 bases, and 9 bases lay outside the gene matches. The CDR3: CASSFSSGTGTYEQYF. The covered CDR3 bases are TGCGCCAGCAGCTTTAGCTCCGGGACAGGTACCTACGAG.

Ten or more counts support this clone. The read finishes 3 residues shy of the CDR3 end, and the germline J gene is used to complete it. The V gene is TRBV5-1, the J gene TRBJ1-2; tentatively, D is TRBD1 (5 bases). The germline CDR1 and CDR2 sequences are SGHRS and YFSETQ. The CDR3 is made up of 14 amino acids. The CDR3 reads CASSPRGAAPGYTF. The covered CDR3 bases are TGCGCCAGCAGCCCGCGCGGGGCCGCTCCCGGC.

This clone was seen at least ten times. The read gets to within 3 residues of the CDR3 end, and the germline J gene fills in the rest. V is TRBV18 and J is TRBJ1-2; D is perhaps TRBD1 (5 bases). V was clipped by 6 bases and J by 2 bases, with 19 bases between them. The germline CDR1 and CDR2 sequences are KGHSH and LQKENI. The CDR3 extends over 16 amino acids. The sequenced CDR3 bases are TGTGCCAGCTCCCCGAGTGGGGCCGCGAGGAACTATGGC. It specifies CASSPSGAARNYG. From start to end, the CDR3 is CASSPSGAARNYGYTF.

Ten or more counts support this clone. The CDR3 is cut off 3 residues early in the read; its end comes from the germline J gene. V usage is TRBV19 and J usage is TRBJ1-4; TRBD1 aligns across 7 bases. CDR3 length: 16 residues. CDR1 LNHDA and CDR2 SQIVND come from the germline V gene (reference sequence). Losses at the gene ends were 5 bases for V and 6 bases for J; bases not matched to a gene: 12. The CDR3 DNA, read in part, is TGTGCCAGTAGTTTTACCGGGACAGTGAGAGATGAAAAA. Its translation: CASSFTGTVRDEK. In full, the CDR3 reads CASSFTGTVRDEKLFF.

This clone was detected many times. The read ends 3 residues early relative to the CDR3; the germline J gene fills the gap. The rearrangement joins TRBV6-1 to TRBJ2-5, with TRBD1 identical over 9 bases. The CDR3 is 15 residues long. With 2 bases clipped from V and 5 bases from J, the junction kept 6 bases outside the gene matches. CDR1 and CDR2 (germline): MNHNS, SASEGT. CDR3 amino acids: CASSERGQGYETQYF. Incomplete CDR3 DNA: TGTGCCAGCAGTGAAAGGGGACAGGGTTACGAGACC.

Ten or more counts support this clone. CDR3: CASSQEKDRFSYEQYF. CDR3 bases read: TGCGCCAGCAGCCAAGAAAAAGACAGATTCTCCTACGAG. The chain joins TRBV4-1 to TRBJ2-7, with a possible D match to TRBD1 (5 bases). From the germline J gene comes the end of the CDR3, since the read stops 3 residues before it. The CDR3 sequence is 16 residues long. Germline CDR1 MGHRA, CDR2 YSYEKL. V was pared by 0 bases and J by 0 bases, with 12 bases between.

This clone was recorded many times. Here the CDR3 reads CASRLGGAADYGYTF. The sequenced CDR3 bases are TGTGCCAGCAGATTGGGGGGGGCAGCTGATTATGGC. The genes are TRBV28 and TRBJ1-2; D perhaps matches TRBD1 (6 bases). The read stops 3 residues short of the end of the CDR3; the missing end is completed from the germline J gene. V lost 6 bases to trimming and J lost 5 bases, with 19 bases between them. The CDR3 is made up of 15 amino acids. Germline loops: CDR1 MDHEN, CDR2 SYDVKM.

The sample holds many counts of this clone. The CDR3 goes on 3 residues after the read ends, and that part is filled in from the germline J gene. The chain joins TRBV30 to TRBJ2-2; tentative D call: TRBD1 (6 bases). V shed 7 bases and J shed 3 bases, with 15 bases lying between them. The germline CDR1 and CDR2 sequences are GTSNPN and SVGIG (reference sequence). The CDR3 contains 14 residues. The sequenced part of the CDR3 DNA is TGTGCCTCCATAGGGGGTTTGTACACCGGGGAG. Protein product: CASIGGLYTGE. The full CDR3 reads CASIGGLYTGELFF.

In its sample, this clone was seen many times. The read is 3 residues too short to cover the CDR3 end, so that end is filled in from the germline J gene. The chain joins TRBV29-1 to TRBJ2-7; 8 bases match TRBD2. Per the germline V gene, CDR1 is SQVTM and CDR2 is ANQGSEA. The CDR3 spans 16 residues. V lost 4 bases, J lost 0 bases, and 11 bases stayed unmatched. This CDR3 reads CSVGSGALPSSYEQYF. CDR3 bases read: TGCAGCGTTGGTAGCGGGGCCCTCCCAAGCTCCTACGAG.

CDR3 in amino acids: CASSLDSGNYGYTF. Incomplete CDR3 DNA: TGCGCCAGCAGCTTGGATAGCGGGAACTATGGC. The gene calls are TRBV5-1 and TRBJ1-2; no clear D gene. With the read ending 3 residues before the CDR3 end, the germline J gene is used to fill in that end. This CDR3 is built from 14 residues. Germline CDR1 is SGHRS and CDR2 is YFSETQ. V lost 0 bases and J lost 2, with 8 bases in between.

This clone was picked up many times. The read is 3 residues too short to cover the CDR3 end, so that end is filled in from the germline J gene. The chain has TRBV20-1 and TRBJ2-1, with 8 bases that match TRBD2. The germline V gene encodes CDR1 DFQATT and CDR2 SNEGSKA (reference sequence). With V trimmed by 3 bases and J by 1 base, 5 bases remained unmatched. The CDR3 consists of 15 residues. The sequenced CDR3 bases are TGCAGTGCTAGGGAACGGGGGGGATCCTACAATGAG. It is translated as CSARERGGSYNE. The full-length CDR3 reads as CSARERGGSYNEQFF.

This clone was seen many times. Sequencing ends 3 residues short of the CDR3 end; the germline J gene provides the rest. The chain employs TRBV20-1 and TRBJ2-5; possible D gene TRBD2, 5 bases. The germline gives CDR1 DFQATT, CDR2 SNEGSKA (reference sequence). V was shortened by 0 bases and J by 6 bases, with 11 bases between the two germline ends. The CDR3 contains 13 residues. The CDR3 sequence: CSAREEGEKTQYF. The CDR3 DNA, read in part, is TGCAGTGCTAGAGAAGAGGGTGAGAAGACC.

In this sample, this clone turned up many times. The read ends 3 residues shy of where the CDR3 ends; the end is completed using the germline J gene. The J gene is TRBJ1-6, the V gene TRBV30; no clear D gene. V lost 0 bases and J 10 bases, leaving 10 bases between the germline ends. The CDR3 contains 13 residues. Germline V CDR1 and CDR2: GTSNPN, SVGIG (reference sequence). CDR3 protein: CAWSVFTSSPLHF. CDR3 DNA (partial): TGTGCCTGGAGTGTTTTTACGAGCTCACCC.

This clone was observed many times. The CDR3 goes on 3 residues after the read ends, and that part is filled in from the germline J gene. The gene calls are TRBV18 and TRBJ2-3; 9 bases agree with TRBD1. The CDR3 runs to 15 residues. CDR1 is KGHSH, CDR2 LQKENI, per germline. The CDR3 spells CASSPDRGLQETQYF. CDR3 DNA (partial): TGTGCCAGCTCACCGGACAGGGGACTCCAAGAGACG. The variable domain in full, completed from reference TRBV18 and TRBJ2-3, reads NAGVMQNPRHLVRRRGQEARLRCSPMKGHSHVYWYRQLPEEGLKFMVYLQKENIIDESGMPKERFSAEFPKEGPSILRIQQVVRGDSAAYFCASSPDRGLQETQYFGPGTRLTVL.

This clone has a count of ten or more. The CDR3 end is not reached by the read, which stops 3 residues before it; the germline J gene fills it in. The chain has TRBV4-1 and TRBJ1-4; perhaps TRBD1 as D (6 bases). Germline values: CDR1 MGHRA, CDR2 YSYEKL. V lost 4 bases and J 8 bases, leaving 17 bases between the germline ends. This CDR3 has 15 amino acids. Partial CDR3 DNA: TGCGCCAGCAGCCCCACAGGGAACCGGGCCGAAAAA. This gives the protein CASSPTGNRAEK. In full, the CDR3 is CASSPTGNRAEKLFF.

At least ten counts were recorded for this clone. The read falls 3 residues short of the CDR3 end, and the missing part is taken from the germline J gene. Other DNA sequences within the sample encode an identical CDR3. This rearrangement joins TRBV19 to TRBJ2-7; TRBD1 matches at 9 bases. Germline V CDR1 and CDR2: LNHDA, SQIVND (reference sequence). The CDR3 sequence is 14 residues long. V trimming: 6 bases; J trimming: 1 base; junction bases outside the gene matches: 4. CDR3 bases read: TGTGCCAGTAGCCCCGGGACAGGGTCCTACGAG. Its protein is CASSPGTGSYE. The full CDR3 sequence reads CASSPGTGSYEQYF.

This clone has at least ten counts. The CDR3 goes on 3 residues after the read ends, and that part is filled in from the germline J gene. The J gene is TRBJ1-5, the V gene TRBV12-3 or TRBV12-4, with TRBD1 matching over 7 bases. CDR3 size: 14 residues. Trimming cost V 6 bases and J 2 bases; bases outside gene matches: 4. Here the CDR3 reads CASRDDRGNQPQHF. The CDR3 DNA, read in part, is TGTGCCAGCAGGGATGACAGGGGCAATCAGCCC.